This T cell receptor (beta chain) is drawn from a study of T cells in Graves' hyperthyroidism and ophthalmopathy. General observations from the study: In the blood, most expanded thyroid clonotypes above 0.001 appeared as well.

The germline gives CDR1 LNHDA, CDR2 SQIVND (reference sequence). The CDR3 covers 15 residues. The V gene lost 7 bases and the J gene lost 2 bases, with 17 bases spanning the gap. As to this clonotype: The antigen remains unidentified.

From RNA transcripts, TCR beta CDR3 regions were amplified. First-round RT-PCR of the TCR CDR3 relied on the HTBI primer set. TCRdb used MiXCR to reprocess the multiplex PCR reads, holding one entry per CDR3 protein. The sample includes around 400,000 distinct CDR3 sequences, approximately 16% seen only once; the top ten take roughly 20%. The sequence derives from a woman aged 60-75 years with Graves' ophthalmopathy. Input material: blood. The genes are TRBV19 and TRBJ1-2, with D possibly being TRBD1 (6 bases). The CDR3 bases are TGTGCCAGTACTCCTAACCTCGGACAGAACTATGGCTACACCTTC. Translated, it gives CASTPNLGQNYGYTF.